This entry lists 6 T cell receptor beta chains sequenced from one sample in a study of tumor-infiltrating lymphocytes in primary liver carcinoma. The input was around 530 ng total RNA; TCR beta cDNA was made from it with a constant-region primer. Slightly modified ARM-PCR served as the procedure for the TCR beta libraries. These libraries came from three rounds of nested multiplex PCR. Each of the first two PCR rounds ran approximately 10 cycles with TRBV1-TRBV30 forward and C-beta reverse primers. TCRdb passed the multiplex PCR reads through MiXCR, listing each CDR3 protein once. The sample has 80,000 or so distinct CDR3 sequences, over 70% seen once; the top ten hold 12% to 15%. Unsorted bulk tissue (roughly 18-32 mg) underwent RNA and DNA co-extraction. Input material: liver tumor tissue from sampling region 4. Subset indicated: tumor region T4, right-lateral pole. The receptor source for this set is a woman in her sixties with primary liver carcinoma and hepatitis B virus infection.

On this clonotype: An end of the junction does not agree with germline; a read error may underlie this. V and J are TRBV6-5 and TRBJ2-7; D perhaps matches TRBD2 (5 bases). The CDR3 runs to 16 residues. Germline V gene sequence: CDR1 MNHEY, CDR2 SVGAGI. CDR3 residues: CASSYSTEAGSYEEYF. CDR3 sequence (DNA): TGCGCCAGCAGTTACTCGACGGAGGCAGGCTCCTACGAGGAGTACTTC.

Comment on this clonotype: This may come from a read error, since a much larger clone is one base off. V and J are TRBV28 and TRBJ2-2, with TRBD1 as a possible D gene (6 bases). The CDR3 extends over 14 amino acids. Per germline, CDR1 MDHEN and CDR2 SYDVKM. The CDR3 DNA reads TGTGCCAGCAGGGGGGCATTGGGGACCGGGGAGCTGTTGTTT. Residues: CASRGALGTGELLF.

Ten or more counts support this clonotype. The chain couples TRBV20-1 to TRBJ2-2; the match to TRBD2 covers 10 bases. The germline gives CDR1 DFQATT, CDR2 SNEGSKA (reference sequence). The CDR3 has 14 amino acids. With 2 bases clipped from V and 3 bases from J, the junction kept 0 bases outside the gene matches. This chain's CDR3 is CSARLAGDTGELFF. The CDR3 DNA sequence: TGCAGTGCTAGACTAGCGGGAGACACCGGGGAGCTGTTTTTT.

As to this clonotype: A single base separates this from a much larger clone, so it may be a read error. The chain couples TRBV5-1 to TRBJ2-5; 13 bases are a match to TRBD2. There are 15 residues in the CDR3. Germline-derived CDR1 and CDR2 are SGHRS and YFSETQ. V was pared by 4 bases and J by 5 bases, with 5 bases of the junction left unmatched. The CDR3 bases are TGCGCCAGCAGCGTCGGGACTAGCGGGAAGGAGACCCAGTACTTC. Protein: CASSVGTSGKETQYF.

This clonotype was seen once. At one end the junction does not follow the germline gene, possibly because of a read error. The chain uses TRBV11-1 and TRBJ2-1; D uncertain. The CDR3 runs to 13 residues. The germline V gene has CDR1 SGHAT and CDR2 FQDESV (reference sequence). Here the CDR3 reads CVRSFGTDNEQLF. CDR3 in DNA: TGTGTCAGGAGCTTCGGCACGGATAATGAGCAGCTCTTC.

This clonotype was seen ten or more times. DNA for the CDR3: TGTGCCAGCAGGAAACGGGACAGGGGTCATGAGCAGTTCTTC. Its translation: CASRKRDRGHEQFF. The V and J genes are TRBV6-1 and TRBJ2-1; TRBD1 agrees at 10 bases. J gave up 8 bases and V 6 bases, and 7 bases lay outside the gene matches. The CDR3 runs 14 residues. Germline V gives CDR1 MNHNS, CDR2 SASEGT.